This TCR beta chain was sequenced during a study of cytomegalovirus exposure and HLA in healthy donors (dated by TCRdb to about 2017). Looking at the study overall: In an earlier analysis of 587 of the donors, 250 to 300 Gb of sequence data and 90 million to 130 million unique TCR beta sequences from about 179 million T cells were reported. Roughly 290 gigabases of sequencing data and around 85 million unique TCR sequences made up an early release that covered fewer than 650 HLA-typed donors. Among the roughly 390 genotyped donors, around 81% belonged to the genetic ancestry cluster associated with self-reported Caucasian donors. The aim of the study was to test whether cataloging public T cell receptors could identify signatures of past pathogen exposure. The T cell repertoires of 550 to 850 subjects were profiled by immunosequencing and related to cytomegalovirus serostatus. In addition to the first cohort of around 670 subjects, a separate validation cohort of approximately 130 different subjects was used. To predict cytomegalovirus infection status, the study combined high-throughput TCR immunosequencing, statistical association of individual TCRs with disease status, and machine learning. To study patterns of TCR occurrence, a later analysis re-analyzed previously published TCR beta repertoires from 650 to 750 donors and added high-resolution HLA genotyping. The later analysis used no new phenotypic data to find candidate immune exposures, relying instead on TCR beta sequences and their occurrence across donors. An earlier analysis of 450 to 750 of the donors used high-throughput TCR beta sequencing to judge whether each TCR beta V gene segment behaved as functional or pseudogenic. Alongside the repertoire data, information on donor age, sex, ethnicity and CMV serostatus was compiled. In a later genetic analysis, genome-wide SNP genotypes for about three fifths of the 666 donors were used, and that subset was treated as a discovery cohort. All discovery cohort repertoires had been generated using a single sequencing platform. Class I and class II HLA loci were covered by the typing at four-digit resolution. The number of donors typed differed by locus, with roughly 620-640 for A, B, C, DRB1 and DQB1, more than 500 for DQA1, over 600 for DPA1, and approximately 470 for DPB1. Several DR-DQ haplotypes were treated as single units for association and clustering because of strong linkage in the cohort. On average, 235,054 unique TCR beta nucleotide sequences were sequenced per donor among a few hundred genotyped donors of the cohort, with roughly 20% of those sequences being non-productive.

Summary of the overall study and its limitations: The presence/absence analyses assumed that sequencing depth was roughly uniform across donors, and that assumption may not be true. In both the original and validation cohorts, the classifier was reported to diagnose cytomegalovirus status with high specificity and sensitivity. Because the 87-base-pair reads could not distinguish some IMGT-functional V segments, including TRBV6-2 and TRBV6-3, those segments were excluded. According to a later analysis, most CMV-associated TCR beta chains appeared to be HLA-restricted, and the HLA associations seemed to be driven largely by CMV exposure. According to a later analysis, TCR association rates differed among HLA loci, with DRB1 alleles showing the most associated TCRs and HLA-C alleles showing the fewest. Most TCR sequences were seen in very few donors, while some public TCRs were found in many individuals. A cluster of highly shared sequence variants was judged likely to represent a technical artifact of the sequencing pipeline. Because HLA typing was missing for some donors at each locus, association tests included only the typed subset. In vitro tests confirmed that a few of the cytomegalovirus-associated TCR beta chains recognize cytomegalovirus antigens. When HLA alleles, especially DR and DQ, strongly co-occurred, attributing TCR associations to individual alleles was difficult. In a later analysis, HLA-associated TCR beta chains showed more clonal expansion and lower generation probabilities than non-associated chains that were equally common. A total of 150 to 200 TCR beta chains were listed by the study as associated with cytomegalovirus. It was suggested by the authors that the approach could potentially be generalized to other disease states and immunological phenotypes. At a false discovery rate of 0.05, a later analysis linked around 17,000 TCR beta sequences to specific HLA alleles. CMV serostatus was the only immune exposure information available for the cohort. Linkage disequilibrium might explain the correlated functional status among segregating V segments, but an unknown experimental factor could not be ruled out. An earlier analysis of approximately 500 of the donors showed that most TCR beta V segments appeared in productive rearrangements either about 87% or about 30% of the time, which broadly matched IMGT annotations. In a later genetic analysis, a missense DCLRE1C variant was associated with V-gene and J-gene trimming of TCR beta chains, and the association was replicated in an independent cohort. Compared with the approximately 700-donor mean, donors in an Asian-associated ancestry cluster had fewer N-insertions in productive TCRs, according to a later genetic analysis. A further reported finding was that TCR beta sequences accurately predicted the HLA-A and HLA-B alleles for most subjects in the first cohort. Because counts were too low, about 15 rarely observed V segments, including chromosome 9 orphons, were left out of the earlier analysis of 587 of the donors. Several of the top co-occurrence clusters appeared to be linked to parvovirus B19, influenza, CMV and Epstein-Barr virus, according to a later analysis. Only TCR beta chains were sequenced in this cohort, and the absence of alpha or paired-chain data limited detectable features.

Germline trimming: 3 bases from V, 3 bases from J; junction bases outside gene matches: 7. Including the terminal cysteine and phenylalanine, the CDR3 comprises 15 residues. Only the CDR3 DNA is retained, 45 bases long and in frame from the first base. From the germline V gene (reference sequence), CDR1 is GTSNPN and CDR2 is SVGIG. In total, 600 or so healthy bone marrow donors made up the cohort. All cohort members were sampled while nominally healthy, although unrecorded immune exposures were likely present. The donor was CMV seronegative and belonged to the group of around 400 seronegative cohort members. Every donor gave a peripheral blood sample, and the peripheral blood mononuclear cells from that sample were used for TCR beta sequencing. The Qiagen DNeasy Blood Extraction Kit was used to extract genomic DNA from the blood cell samples. The library was prepared using the immunoSEQ multiplex PCR assay. For the multiplex PCR, a mixture combining 60 forward primers for TCR Vbeta segments and 13 reverse primers for TCR Jbeta segments was used. The CDR3 region of rearranged TCR beta genes was amplified from genomic DNA by a multiplex PCR assay. Amplified TCR beta libraries were sequenced as 87-base-pair reads on the Illumina HiSeq System. The original methods were these. In a later analysis, tens of millions of unique TCR beta chains were counted across the 690 or so repertoires, and about 9.9 million of these chains were shared by at least two donors. A nearest-neighbor algorithm error-corrected the raw reads and collapsed the reads into unique sequences, merging closely related sequences to remove PCR and sequencing errors. CDR3 sequences were aligned to IMGT reference sequences to assign V, D and J gene segments. For a sequence to be retained, a match of at least six nucleotides was required to both a V gene segment and a J gene segment. A rearrangement counted as productive if the CDR3 had no stop codons and remained in frame with V and J, and every other rearrangement counted as non-productive. CDR3 was defined by IMGT convention, running from the second conserved V-encoded cysteine to the conserved J-encoded phenylalanine. In an earlier analysis of more than 550 of the donors, sequences lacking an unambiguous match to a single V gene segment were excluded. In an earlier analysis of approximately 560 of the donors, a V segment was called functional when productive rearrangements were above 56.7%, and segregating when the standard deviation between donors exceeded 5%. A statistical classification framework was built for diagnosing cytomegalovirus status from the catalog of TCR beta chain sequences. A later analysis assigned V and J genes by comparing TCR nucleotide sequences with IMGT/GENE-DB human TR gene sequences. The TCRdist pipeline was used in a later analysis to assign CDR3 sequences and most-parsimonious VDJ recombination scenarios. A later analysis defined each TCR beta chain by its CDR3 amino acid sequence plus V-gene family, and excluded reads lacking a unique V-gene family. A later analysis removed several hundred highly shared, low-generation-probability nucleotide sequences to deal with suspected cross-contamination and a sequencing artifact. A later analysis calculated a clonal expansion index for each public chain from normalized within-repertoire ranks of inferred template counts. In a later analysis, generation probabilities were computed with a VDJ recombination model fitted to out-of-frame rearrangements, and the resulting probabilities were checked against IGoR. Hypergeometric tests were used in a later analysis to score TCR-TCR, TCR-HLA and TCR-CMV co-occurrence, with a repertoire-size bias correction applied to the TCR pairs. To estimate false discovery rates, a later analysis permuted the HLA or CMV assignments 20 times. In a later analysis, co-occurring TCRs were grouped using DBSCAN, and TCRdist sequence similarity was added for clustering within HLA-allele-positive subsets. Repertoires with fewer than 30,000 or more than 120,000 public chains, plus five repertoires with anomalous nucleotide sharing, were excluded from co-occurrence clustering. Not all clones reach the TCRdb copy of this immuneACCESS table, which keeps in-frame sequences only. Checked studies attribute under half of the gap to unresolved V genes and leave the rest unexplained. The DNA gave D and trimming, while V, J and clone size come from that table. The sample has roughly 150,000 clones on record, around three quarters of them singletons. Of the sample, 0.95% to 1.1% falls within the top ten clones.

Note on this clone: What this receptor recognizes is not known. Base qualities are not provided; no much larger clone lies one nucleotide away.

This sequence originates from a woman aged 40 to 50 in good health and CMV-seronegative. The rearranged segments are TRBV30 and TRBJ1-2; 10 junctional bases match TRBD1. Material: PBMCs. The CDR3 region reads CAWRDRGSSDYGYTF. The DNA reads TGTGCCTGGAGGGACAGGGGGAGTAGCGACTATGGCTACACCTTC.